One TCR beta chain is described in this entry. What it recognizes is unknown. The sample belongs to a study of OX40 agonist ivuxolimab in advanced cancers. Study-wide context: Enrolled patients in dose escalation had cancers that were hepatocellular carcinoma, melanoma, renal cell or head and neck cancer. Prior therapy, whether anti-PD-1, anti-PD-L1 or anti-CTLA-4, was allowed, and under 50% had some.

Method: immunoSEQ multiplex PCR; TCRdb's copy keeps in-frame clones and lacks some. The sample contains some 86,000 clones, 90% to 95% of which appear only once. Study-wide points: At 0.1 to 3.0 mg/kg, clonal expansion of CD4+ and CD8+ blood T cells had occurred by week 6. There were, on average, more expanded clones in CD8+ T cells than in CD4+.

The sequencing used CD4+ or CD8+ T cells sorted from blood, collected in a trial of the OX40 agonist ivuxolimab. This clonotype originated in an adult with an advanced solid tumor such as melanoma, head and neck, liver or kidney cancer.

CDR3: CASRGEGMGNEQFF. The DNA of the CDR3 is TGTGCCAGCCGGGGTGAGGGGATGGGGAATGAGCAGTTCTTC. V gene TRBV2 combines with J gene TRBJ2-1; D possibly matches TRBD1 or TRBD2 (5 bases each). Germline lookup yields CDR1 SNHLY and CDR2 FYNNEI. The CDR3 sequence is 14 residues long. V was clipped by 8 bases and J by 7 bases, with 18 bases between them.